These T cell receptor beta chains were read from a single sample in a study of T cells after yellow fever vaccination. TCRdb itself ran the 5' RACE reads through MiXCR, one entry per CDR3 protein. This sample has fewer than 400,000 distinct CDR3 sequences, with approximately 11% found just once. Here the sequenced sample was CD4+ T cells sorted from PBMCs, taken 45 days after the yellow fever booster vaccination. These receptors were obtained from a man younger than 30 who received the YFV17D yellow fever vaccine. Both conserved end residues are part of each CDR3. D genes are given only for firm matches. Not all rows give a size; the values are once, few, many and, for expanded clones, a class.

j_gene: TRBJ1-3
v_gene: TRBV9
abundance: few
d_gene: .
CDR3aa: CASSPSNSGNTIYF
CDR3nt: TGTGCCAGCAGCCCATCAAATTCTGGAAACACCATATATTTT

j_gene: TRBJ2-7
v_gene: TRBV20-1
abundance: few
d_gene: .
CDR3aa: CSARAESSYEQYF
CDR3nt: TGCAGTGCTAGAGCCGAGAGCTCCTACGAGCAGTACTTC

j_gene: TRBJ2-7
v_gene: TRBV4-2
abundance: .
d_gene: .
CDR3aa: CASSQGLQGALYEQYF
CDR3nt: TGTGCCAGCAGCCAGGGTCTTCAAGGGGCTCTCTACGAGCAGTACTTC

j_gene: TRBJ2-5
v_gene: TRBV11-2
abundance: .
d_gene: .
CDR3aa: CARTTGHFGETQYF
CDR3nt: TGTGCCAGGACTACCGGACATTTCGGAGAGACCCAGTACTTC

j_gene: TRBJ1-2
v_gene: TRBV12-3/TRBV12-4
abundance: few
d_gene: .
CDR3aa: CASSSRAGLGYTF
CDR3nt: TGTGCCAGCAGTTCGAGGGCAGGGCTGGGCTACACCTTC

j_gene: TRBJ1-2
v_gene: TRBV11-2
abundance: .
d_gene: TRBD1
CDR3aa: CASSDRQGRYGYTF
CDR3nt: TGTGCCAGCAGCGATCGACAGGGCCGCTATGGCTACACCTTC

j_gene: TRBJ2-1
v_gene: TRBV6-5
abundance: few
d_gene: .
CDR3aa: CASSSGRSPSRVRLYNEQFF
CDR3nt: TGTGCCAGCAGTTCAGGCCGTTCCCCTTCTCGAGTCCGTCTTTACAATGAGCAGTTCTTC

j_gene: TRBJ1-4
v_gene: TRBV5-4
abundance: few
d_gene: .
CDR3aa: CASNTQGGEKLFF
CDR3nt: TGTGCCAGCAACACTCAGGGAGGTGAAAAACTGTTTTTT

j_gene: TRBJ1-5
v_gene: TRBV30
abundance: .
d_gene: .
CDR3aa: CAWSEGAAGAQHF
CDR3nt: TGTGCCTGGAGTGAAGGGGCCGCCGGAGCCCAGCATTTT

j_gene: TRBJ1-5
v_gene: TRBV15
abundance: few
d_gene: .
CDR3aa: CATSRTRGYSNQPQHF
CDR3nt: TGTGCCACCAGCAGGACAAGGGGTTATAGCAATCAGCCCCAGCATTTT

j_gene: TRBJ2-1
v_gene: TRBV3-1
abundance: .
d_gene: .
CDR3aa: CASSQRNTYNEQFF
CDR3nt: TGTGCCAGCAGCCAGAGGAATACATACAATGAGCAGTTCTTC

j_gene: TRBJ2-2
v_gene: TRBV5-1
abundance: few
d_gene: .
CDR3aa: CASSLTGLETGELFF
CDR3nt: TGCGCCAGCAGCTTGACAGGGTTGGAAACCGGGGAGCTGTTTTTT

j_gene: TRBJ1-2
v_gene: TRBV5-5
abundance: .
d_gene: .
CDR3aa: CASSLVWGLGYGYTF
CDR3nt: TGTGCCAGCAGCTTGGTCTGGGGGCTGGGCTATGGCTACACCTTC

j_gene: TRBJ2-2
v_gene: TRBV20-1
abundance: few
d_gene: .
CDR3aa: CSARSATITGELFF
CDR3nt: TGCAGTGCTAGATCGGCGACTATCACCGGGGAGCTGTTTTTT

j_gene: TRBJ1-1
v_gene: TRBV12-3/TRBV12-4
abundance: few
d_gene: TRBD1
CDR3aa: CASSTYRGSNTEAFF
CDR3nt: TGTGCCAGCAGTACCTACAGGGGCTCGAACACTGAAGCTTTCTTT

j_gene: TRBJ1-1
v_gene: TRBV20-1
abundance: many
d_gene: .
CDR3aa: CRFTGRTEAFF
CDR3nt: TGCAGATTCACGGGGAGGACTGAAGCTTTCTTT

j_gene: TRBJ2-3
v_gene: TRBV5-1
abundance: few
d_gene: .
CDR3aa: CASSLGYVLDTQYF
CDR3nt: TGCGCCAGCAGCTTGGGATATGTGTTGGATACGCAGTATTTT

j_gene: TRBJ2-5
v_gene: TRBV12-5
abundance: few
d_gene: .
CDR3aa: CASGTGYQETQYF
CDR3nt: TGTGCTAGTGGAACAGGGTACCAAGAGACCCAGTACTTC

j_gene: TRBJ1-1
v_gene: TRBV5-1
abundance: few
d_gene: TRBD1
CDR3aa: CASSERTGFKLRAFF
CDR3nt: TGCGCCAGCAGCGAAAGGACAGGGTTTAAGCTTCGGGCTTTCTTT

j_gene: TRBJ2-1
v_gene: TRBV7-9
abundance: .
d_gene: .
CDR3aa: CASSLLSVIYNEQFF
CDR3nt: TGTGCCAGCAGCTTACTTAGCGTAATCTACAATGAGCAGTTCTTC

j_gene: TRBJ1-1
v_gene: TRBV20-1
abundance: few
d_gene: .
CDR3aa: CSARQEPLGAFF
CDR3nt: TGCAGCGCAAGACAGGAGCCTTTAGGGGCTTTCTTT

j_gene: TRBJ2-3
v_gene: TRBV19
abundance: .
d_gene: TRBD1
CDR3aa: CASSGSRRGRGDTQYF
CDR3nt: TGTGCCAGTAGTGGGTCCCGCAGGGGGCGAGGTGATACGCAGTATTTT

j_gene: TRBJ2-3
v_gene: TRBV6-5
abundance: once
d_gene: TRBD2
CDR3aa: CASSYESGTRATDTQYF
CDR3nt: TGTGCCAGCAGTTACGAATCCGGGACTAGGGCAACAGATACGCAGTATTTT

j_gene: TRBJ2-5
v_gene: TRBV5-1
abundance: .
d_gene: TRBD1
CDR3aa: CASSSLQGAETQYF
CDR3nt: TGCGCCAGCAGCTCGTTACAGGGGGCTGAGACCCAGTACTTC

j_gene: TRBJ2-3
v_gene: TRBV28
abundance: .
d_gene: .
CDR3aa: CASSLGQSDTQYF
CDR3nt: TGTGCCAGCAGTTTAGGACAGTCAGATACGCAGTATTTT

j_gene: TRBJ2-3
v_gene: TRBV3-1
abundance: .
d_gene: .
CDR3aa: CASSLGPKRGTQYF
CDR3nt: TGTGCCAGCAGCCTCGGACCCAAAAGAGGAACGCAGTATTTT

j_gene: TRBJ2-1
v_gene: TRBV25-1
abundance: few
d_gene: TRBD2
CDR3aa: CASATSRREQFF
CDR3nt: TGTGCCAGCGCGACTAGCCGTCGTGAGCAGTTCTTC

j_gene: TRBJ1-5
v_gene: TRBV24-1
abundance: many
d_gene: TRBD1
CDR3aa: CATSEPWTGHCNLYSNQPQHF
CDR3nt: TGTGCCACCAGTGAACCCTGGACAGGCCACTGCAATCTCTATAGCAATCAGCCCCAGCATTTT

j_gene: TRBJ2-3
v_gene: TRBV7-8
abundance: few
d_gene: .
CDR3aa: CASRLYSTDTQYF
CDR3nt: TGTGCCAGCCGTCTGTACAGCACAGATACGCAGTATTTT

j_gene: TRBJ2-7
v_gene: TRBV4-2
abundance: .
d_gene: TRBD1
CDR3aa: CASSQDRGGSLRGQYF
CDR3nt: TGTGCCAGCAGCCAAGATAGAGGGGGCTCTCTACGAGGGCAGTACTTC

j_gene: TRBJ1-5
v_gene: TRBV27
abundance: .
d_gene: TRBD1
CDR3aa: CANPYRDREPQHF
CDR3nt: TGTGCCAACCCTTACCGGGACAGGGAGCCCCAGCATTTT

j_gene: TRBJ2-1
v_gene: TRBV7-3
abundance: few
d_gene: TRBD2
CDR3aa: CASSPGRGASYNEQFF
CDR3nt: TGTGCCAGCAGCCCCGGGCGGGGGGCCTCCTACAATGAGCAGTTCTTC

j_gene: TRBJ1-5
v_gene: TRBV9
abundance: .
d_gene: TRBD1
CDR3aa: CASSPGQTNKPQHF
CDR3nt: TGTGCCAGCAGCCCGGGACAGACAAATAAGCCCCAGCATTTT

j_gene: TRBJ2-1
v_gene: TRBV20-1
abundance: .
d_gene: TRBD2
CDR3aa: CSAASGGPSSYNEQFF
CDR3nt: TGCAGTGCAGCTAGCGGGGGACCTAGCTCCTACAATGAGCAGTTCTTC

j_gene: TRBJ2-5
v_gene: TRBV5-1
abundance: .
d_gene: .
CDR3aa: CASSQTPLGGETQYF
CDR3nt: TGCGCCAGCAGCCAAACACCTCTGGGGGGAGAGACCCAGTACTTC

j_gene: TRBJ2-3
v_gene: TRBV5-1
abundance: few
d_gene: .
CDR3aa: CASGGGGTDTQYF
CDR3nt: TGCGCCAGCGGGGGGGGCGGCACAGATACGCAGTATTTT

j_gene: TRBJ2-5
v_gene: TRBV2
abundance: .
d_gene: TRBD2
CDR3aa: CASKARLAGMGETQYF
CDR3nt: TGTGCCAGCAAGGCCAGACTAGCGGGAATGGGGGAGACCCAGTACTTC

j_gene: TRBJ2-3
v_gene: TRBV15
abundance: few
d_gene: .
CDR3aa: CATSRGLFRDTQYF
CDR3nt: TGTGCCACCAGCAGAGGCCTATTCAGAGATACGCAGTATTTT

j_gene: TRBJ1-1
v_gene: TRBV15
abundance: .
d_gene: .
CDR3aa: CATSRDLEDGNTEAFF
CDR3nt: TGTGCCACCAGCAGAGATCTCGAGGACGGGAACACTGAAGCTTTCTTT